The T cell receptor (beta chain) described here comes from a study of OX40 agonist ivuxolimab in advanced cancers. Overall study context: Eligibility admitted prior anti-PD-1, anti-PD-L1 or anti-CTLA-4 therapy; roughly 37% had some.

A note on this clone: Its target is unknown.

TCRdb keeps only in-frame clones here, not all; method: immunoSEQ multiplex PCR. The data hold 50,000 to 85,000 clones, with roughly 87% observed a single time. Study-wide results and limits: Dose levels from 0.1 to 3.0 mg/kg saw CD4+ and CD8+ blood T cells expand clonally by week 6.

Exclusion applied to patients with autoimmune disease history or systemic immunosuppression. Peripheral blood came from all dose cohorts at three timepoints. This specimen consisted of CD4+ or CD8+ T cells sorted from blood, obtained in a trial of the OX40 agonist ivuxolimab. The receptor comes from an adult with an advanced solid tumor such as melanoma, head and neck, liver or kidney cancer.

CDR3 nucleotides: TGTGCCGGACGTAGAGGGGGTGTGACCGGGGAGCTGTTTTTT. Amino acids: CAGRRGGVTGELFF. The chain employs TRBV2 and TRBJ2-2, with D maybe TRBD1 (6 bases). The ends were cut back, 11 bases at V and 5 bases at J, with 18 bases in the middle. Germline CDR1 is SNHLY and CDR2 is FYNNEI. The CDR3 contains 14 residues.